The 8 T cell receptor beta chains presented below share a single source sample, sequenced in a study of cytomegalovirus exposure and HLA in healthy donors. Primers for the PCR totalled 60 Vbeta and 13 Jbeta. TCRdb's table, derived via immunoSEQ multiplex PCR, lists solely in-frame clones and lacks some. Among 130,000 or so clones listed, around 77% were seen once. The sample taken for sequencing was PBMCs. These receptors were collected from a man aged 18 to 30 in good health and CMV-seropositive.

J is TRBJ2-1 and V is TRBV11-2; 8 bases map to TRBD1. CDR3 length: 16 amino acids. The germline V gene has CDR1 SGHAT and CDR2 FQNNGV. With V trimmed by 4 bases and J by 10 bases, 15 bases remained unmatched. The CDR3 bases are TGTGCCAGCAGCTCCCCTCCAGGGGGCAGCACCAGCGAGCAGTTCTTC. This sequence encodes CASSSPPGGSTSEQFF.

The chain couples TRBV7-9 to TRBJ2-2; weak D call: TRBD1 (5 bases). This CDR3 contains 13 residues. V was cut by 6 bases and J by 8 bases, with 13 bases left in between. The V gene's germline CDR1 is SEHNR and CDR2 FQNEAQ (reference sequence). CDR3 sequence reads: CASSLRGSGELFF. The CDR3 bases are TGTGCCAGCAGTTTAAGGGGATCGGGGGAGCTGTTTTTT.

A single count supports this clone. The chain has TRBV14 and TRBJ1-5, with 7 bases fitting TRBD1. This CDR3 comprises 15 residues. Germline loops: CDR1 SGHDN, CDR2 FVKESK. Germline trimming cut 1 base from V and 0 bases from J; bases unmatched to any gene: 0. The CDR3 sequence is CASSQGDSSNQPQHF. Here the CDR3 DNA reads TGTGCCAGCAGCCAAGGGGACAGTAGCAATCAGCCCCAGCATTTT.

CDR3 DNA sequence: TGTGCCTGGGGCAGGGGGGCCAACGTCCTGACTTTC. It codes for CAWGRGANVLTF. This chain links TRBV30 with TRBJ2-6, with no clear D. Per germline, CDR1 GTSNPN and CDR2 SVGIG (reference sequence). The CDR3 sequence is 12 residues long. The V end was cut by 5 bases, the J end by 4 bases, with 6 bases between.

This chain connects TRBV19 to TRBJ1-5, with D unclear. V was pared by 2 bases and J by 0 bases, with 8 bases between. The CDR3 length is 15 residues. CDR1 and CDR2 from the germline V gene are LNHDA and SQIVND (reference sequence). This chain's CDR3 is CASSIPGYSNQPQHF. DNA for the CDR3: TGTGCCAGTAGTATACCGGGATATAGCAATCAGCCCCAGCATTTT. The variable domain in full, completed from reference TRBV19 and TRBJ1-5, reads DGGITQSPKYLFRKEGQNVTLSCEQNLNHDAMYWYRQDPGQGLRLIYYSQIVNDFQKGDIAEGYSVSREKKESFPLTVTSAQKNPTAFYLCASSIPGYSNQPQHFGDGTRLSIL.

As DNA, the CDR3 is TGTGCCAGCAGTTTTATAACCTCAAAGTCAGATTACAATGAGCAGTTCTTC. Translation gives CASSFITSKSDYNEQFF. The chain recombines TRBV28 with TRBJ2-1, with D hard to call. From germline, CDR1 is MDHEN and CDR2 SYDVKM. V gave up 3 bases and J gave up 4 bases, with 19 bases separating them. There are 17 residues in the CDR3.

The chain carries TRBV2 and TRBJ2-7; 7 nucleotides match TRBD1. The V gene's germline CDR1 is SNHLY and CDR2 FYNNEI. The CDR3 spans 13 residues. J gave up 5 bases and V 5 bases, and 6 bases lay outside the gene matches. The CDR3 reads CASSRQGIDEQYF. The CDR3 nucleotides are TGTGCCAGCAGTAGACAGGGTATCGACGAGCAGTACTTC.

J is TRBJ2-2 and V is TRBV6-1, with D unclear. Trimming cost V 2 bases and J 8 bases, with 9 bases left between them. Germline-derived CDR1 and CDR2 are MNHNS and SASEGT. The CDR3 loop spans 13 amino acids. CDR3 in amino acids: CASSEPGIGELFF. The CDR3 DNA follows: TGTGCCAGCAGTGAACCGGGTATTGGGGAGCTGTTTTTT.